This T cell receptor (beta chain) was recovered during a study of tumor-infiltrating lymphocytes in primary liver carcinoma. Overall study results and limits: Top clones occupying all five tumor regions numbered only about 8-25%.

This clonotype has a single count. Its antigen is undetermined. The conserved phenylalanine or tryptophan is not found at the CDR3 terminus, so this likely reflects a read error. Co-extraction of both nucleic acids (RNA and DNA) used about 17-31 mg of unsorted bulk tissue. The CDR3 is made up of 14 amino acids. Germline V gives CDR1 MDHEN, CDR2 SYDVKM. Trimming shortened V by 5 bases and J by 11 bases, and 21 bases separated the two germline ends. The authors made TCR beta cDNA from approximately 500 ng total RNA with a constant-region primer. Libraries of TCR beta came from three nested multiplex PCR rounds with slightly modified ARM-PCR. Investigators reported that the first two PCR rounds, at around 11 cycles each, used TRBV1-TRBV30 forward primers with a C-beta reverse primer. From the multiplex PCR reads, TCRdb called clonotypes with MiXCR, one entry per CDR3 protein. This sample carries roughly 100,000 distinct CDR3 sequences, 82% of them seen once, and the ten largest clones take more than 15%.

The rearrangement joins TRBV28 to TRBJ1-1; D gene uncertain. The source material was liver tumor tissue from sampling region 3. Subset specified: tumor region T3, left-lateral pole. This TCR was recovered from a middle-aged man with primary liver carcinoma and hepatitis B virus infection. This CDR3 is CASSGFRRHLYAFI. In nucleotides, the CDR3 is TGTGCCAGCAGTGGTTTCCGGAGACACCTTTACGCTTTCATT.